Each of the 29 T cell receptor beta chains below was sequenced from the same sample in a study of blood T cell repertoires in COVID-19. The table came from immunoSEQ multiplex PCR; TCRdb's copy has only in-frame clones and leaves some out. The sample yields 150,000 to 200,000 clones, around 90% seen once. The sample consisted of PBMCs or T cells enriched from blood (not recorded which). The source is a young woman who had recovered from COVID-19.

The V gene is TRBV27, the J gene TRBJ1-6; a weak D match, TRBD1 (5 bases). The length of the CDR3 is 13 residues. Germline V gene lookup returns CDR1 MNHEY and CDR2 SMNVEV (reference sequence). Trimming removed 5 bases from V and 10 bases from J, with 12 bases in between. The DNA for the CDR3 is TGTGCCAGCAGTCTCGGGGGGTCCTCACCCCTCCACTTT. Amino acid sequence: CASSLGGSSPLHF.

This sequence joins TRBV30 and TRBJ2-3; D not resolved. Germline V gene data show CDR1 as GTSNPN and CDR2 as SVGIG (reference sequence). V lost 7 bases to trimming and J lost 4 bases, with 12 bases between them. The CDR3 contains 12 residues. CDR3 in DNA: TGTGCCTTTCTAGGTCTTCCAGATACGCAGTATTTT. It specifies CAFLGLPDTQYF.

The chain joins TRBV20-1 to TRBJ1-1, with TRBD1 matching 7 bases. The CDR3 spans 13 residues. Trimming at V came to 3 bases and at J to 7 bases, leaving 8 bases not matched to a gene. Germline CDR1 DFQATT, CDR2 SNEGSKA (reference sequence). CDR3 amino acids: CSASPYRDSEAFF. The CDR3 nucleotides are TGCAGTGCTAGTCCTTACAGGGACAGTGAAGCTTTCTTT.

This clone was counted a few times. The genes are TRBV6-5 and TRBJ2-3, with TRBD2 identical over 8 bases. The germline V gene encodes CDR1 MNHEY and CDR2 SVGAGI. With V trimmed by 9 bases and J by 4 bases, 9 bases remained unmatched. The CDR3 extends over 14 amino acids. The CDR3 protein is CASSKGLESDTQYF. CDR3 coding DNA: TGTGCCAGTTCAAAGGGACTAGAGTCAGATACGCAGTATTTT.

Comment on this clone: This specimen includes other DNA sequences encoding the same CDR3. The chain is built from TRBV27 and TRBJ1-5, with D tentatively TRBD1 (6 bases). The CDR3 is made up of 12 amino acids. Germline V gene lookup returns CDR1 MNHEY and CDR2 SMNVEV (reference sequence). V shed 6 bases and J shed 5 bases, with 8 bases lying between them. CDR3 protein: CASRNRDQPQHF. CDR3 DNA sequence: TGTGCCAGCAGGAACAGGGATCAGCCCCAGCATTTT.

This rearrangement joins TRBV4-2 to TRBJ1-2, with TRBD1 identical over 8 bases. Unmatched junction bases numbered 13, after V lost 4 bases and J lost 3 bases. CDR1 and CDR2 from the germline V gene are LGHNA and YNFKEQ. This CDR3 has 17 amino acids. CDR3 loop: CASSLLPQGVFDYGYTF. The CDR3 DNA reads TGTGCCAGCAGCCTTCTTCCACAGGGGGTTTTCGACTATGGCTACACCTTC.

The rearrangement links TRBV28 to TRBJ2-7, with 8 bases that match TRBD2. Germline lookup yields CDR1 MDHEN and CDR2 SYDVKM. This CDR3 region has 16 residues. V gave up 4 bases and J gave up 0 bases; unmatched junction bases: 8. The CDR3 nucleotides read TGTGCCAGCAGTTCAGGACTAGCCAGGGGCTCCTACGAGCAGTACTTC. Its translation: CASSSGLARGSYEQYF.

This rearrangement joins TRBV4-1 to TRBJ2-5, with 7 bases matching TRBD2. The CDR3 totals 16 residues. The germline V gene has CDR1 MGHRA and CDR2 YSYEKL. V lost 0 bases, J lost 4 bases, and 8 bases stayed unmatched. The CDR3 DNA follows: TGCGCCAGCAGCCAAGATCGGGGCGGGGAGGGAGAGACCCAGTACTTC. This sequence encodes CASSQDRGGEGETQYF.

The chain couples TRBV12-3 or TRBV12-4 to TRBJ1-5; the D is unclear. The CDR3 contains 13 residues. The germline V and J ends were trimmed by 5 bases and 5 bases, with 10 bases remaining between them. The DNA of the CDR3 is TGTGCCAGCAGTGAATGGGGAGATCAGCCCCAGCATTTT. This sequence encodes CASSEWGDQPQHF.

The chain is built from TRBV6-2 or TRBV6-3 and TRBJ1-5; no definite D call. The V and J ends lost 2 bases and 3 bases respectively, with 5 bases between them. Germline V gene lookup returns CDR1 MNHEY and CDR2 SVGEGT. The CDR3 has 13 amino acids. The CDR3 nucleotides are TGTGCCAGCAGTTACGACTACAATCAGCCCCAGCATTTT. Protein product: CASSYDYNQPQHF.

The chain is built from TRBV4-3 and TRBJ2-3, with D maybe TRBD1 (5 bases). The germline gives CDR1 LGHNA, CDR2 YSLEER. The V gene lost 5 bases and the J gene lost 4 bases, with 10 bases spanning the gap. CDR3 length: 13 residues. The CDR3, as DNA: TGCGCCAGCAGCTCCGTGGGGCCAGATACGCAGTATTTT. This gives the protein CASSSVGPDTQYF.

This chain connects TRBV19 to TRBJ1-1; no clear D. The V gene lost 1 base and the J gene lost 1 base, with 7 bases spanning the gap. Germline V gene lookup returns CDR1 LNHDA and CDR2 SQIVND (reference sequence). The CDR3 sequence is 14 residues long. The CDR3 sequence is CASSIASGNTEAFF. CDR3 nucleotide sequence: TGTGCCAGTAGTATAGCTTCGGGGAACACTGAAGCTTTCTTT.

CDR3 sequence (DNA): TGTGCCAGCAGCGGGGACAGGGGGCACCAAGAGACCCAGTACTTC. Translated, it gives CASSGDRGHQETQYF. The rearrangement uses TRBV11-1 and TRBJ2-5; 12 bases align to TRBD1. In germline, CDR1 is SGHAT, CDR2 FQDESV (reference sequence). The ends lost 5 bases at V and 0 bases at J; junction bases unmatched: 1. This CDR3 has 15 residues.

This clone showed up just once. This chain joins TRBV19 and TRBJ1-5, with D unresolved. V was pared by 5 bases and J by 2 bases, with 10 bases between. This CDR3 contains 14 residues. Germline CDR1 and CDR2: LNHDA and SQIVND (reference sequence). This chain's CDR3 is CASSQTGGNQPQHF. The CDR3 DNA sequence: TGTGCCAGTAGTCAAACCGGGGGCAATCAGCCCCAGCATTTT.

The chain recombines TRBV4-1 with TRBJ1-1; D remains ambiguous. Germline CDR1 is MGHRA and CDR2 is YSYEKL. This CDR3 is 13 amino acids long. V was trimmed by 1 base and J by 7 bases, leaving 10 bases between them. The CDR3 here is CASSQGLSNEAFF. CDR3 bases: TGCGCCAGCAGCCAAGGGTTGAGTAATGAAGCTTTCTTT.

The chain couples TRBV6-5 to TRBJ1-1; no reliable D call. The CDR3 totals 14 residues. V dropped 6 bases and J dropped 0 bases, with 11 bases sitting between them. CDR1 is MNHEY, CDR2 SVGAGI, per germline. The CDR3 loop is CASRPVGMNTEAFF. CDR3 coding DNA: TGTGCCAGCAGGCCCGTCGGTATGAACACTGAAGCTTTCTTT.

The rearrangement joins TRBV28 to TRBJ1-2; 8 nucleotides agree with TRBD1. Germline V lookup: CDR1 MDHEN, CDR2 SYDVKM. Trimming removed 5 bases from V and 4 bases from J; junction bases left unmatched: 9. This CDR3 spans 15 amino acids. The CDR3 here is CASSPPLQGGYGYTF. The CDR3 coding sequence is TGTGCCAGCAGTCCCCCGCTACAGGGGGGCTATGGCTACACCTTC.

The CDR3 nucleotides read TGTGCCAGCAGCATCCAACCGTCAGGGGCCACTGAAGCTTTCTTT. As protein: CASSIQPSGATEAFF. This chain uses TRBV5-5 with TRBJ1-1; possibly TRBD1 for D (6 bases). V was clipped by 4 bases and J by 4 bases, with 17 bases between them. The CDR3 totals 15 residues. CDR1 and CDR2 (germline): SGHKS, YYEKEE (reference sequence).

The J gene is TRBJ1-3, the V gene TRBV25-1; D is uncertain. V was shortened by 5 bases and J by 1 base, with 9 bases between the two germline ends. Germline lookup yields CDR1 MGHDK and CDR2 SYGVNS. The CDR3 sequence is 14 residues long. CDR3 sequence: CASSLSGSGNTIYF. The CDR3 DNA follows: TGTGCCAGCAGTCTCTCGGGATCTGGAAACACCATATATTTT. Full variable domain (outside the CDR3, taken from reference TRBV25-1 and TRBJ1-3): EADIYQTPRYLVIGTGKKITLECSQTMGHDKMYWYQQDPGMELHLIHYSYGVNSTEKGDLSSESTVSRIRTEHFPLTLESARPSHTSQYLCASSLSGSGNTIYFGEGSWLTVV.

The gene calls are TRBV10-2 and TRBJ2-7, with D possibly TRBD1 on 6 matching bases. In germline, CDR1 is WSHSY, CDR2 SAAADI. The germline V and J ends were trimmed by 3 bases and 2 bases, with 11 bases remaining between them. CDR3 size: 14 residues. CDR3 DNA: TGCGCCAGCAGTGATACAGGGCGGACCTACGAGCAGTACTTC. Residues: CASSDTGRTYEQYF.

CDR3 in amino acids: CSVERDRGFTEAFF. The CDR3 nucleotides are TGCAGCGTTGAACGGGACAGGGGTTTCACTGAAGCTTTCTTT. The chain couples TRBV29-1 to TRBJ1-1; TRBD1 matches 10 bases. The germline V gene encodes CDR1 SQVTM and CDR2 ANQGSEA. The junction had 4 bases not matched to a gene; V was cut back by 2 bases and J by 4 bases. The CDR3 is made up of 14 amino acids.

CDR3: CASSQDRTANSPLHF. CDR3 sequence (DNA): TGCGCCAGCAGCCAAGATCGAACAGCTAATTCACCCCTCCACTTT. The rearrangement uses TRBV4-1 and TRBJ1-6; D unclear. Germline CDR1 MGHRA, CDR2 YSYEKL. Trimming cost V 0 bases and J 6 bases, with 9 bases left between them. The length of the CDR3 is 15 residues.

V gene TRBV28 combines with J gene TRBJ2-7; TRBD1 matches 8 bases. The CDR3 loop spans 15 amino acids. Germline values: CDR1 MDHEN, CDR2 SYDVKM. V lost 9 bases, J lost 4 bases, and 14 bases stayed unmatched. In DNA, the CDR3 is TGTGCCAGTCCTCCGAGACAGGGGAATACTTACGAGCAGTACTTC. It specifies CASPPRQGNTYEQYF.

The CDR3 protein is CASSGIPGQGNYEQYF. The CDR3 DNA follows: TGTGCCAGCAGTGGTATCCCTGGGCAGGGAAACTACGAGCAGTACTTC. The V and J genes are TRBV6-1 and TRBJ2-7; weak D call: TRBD1 (5 bases). This CDR3 has 16 residues. V lost 4 bases, J lost 3 bases, and 19 bases lay in between. Germline V CDR1 and CDR2: MNHNS, SASEGT.

V gene TRBV4-1 combines with J gene TRBJ2-3, with D uncertain. The germline V gene encodes CDR1 MGHRA and CDR2 YSYEKL. The CDR3 runs 14 residues. The V end lost 0 bases, the J end lost 2 bases, and 6 bases lay between the germline ends. CDR3 loop: CASSQDKNTDTQYF. CDR3 bases: TGCGCCAGCAGCCAAGACAAAAACACAGATACGCAGTATTTT.

The rearrangement joins TRBV5-5 to TRBJ1-1, with 11 bases aligning to TRBD1. V was pared by 2 bases and J by 2 bases, with 14 bases of the junction left unmatched. Germline V lookup: CDR1 SGHKS, CDR2 YYEKEE (reference sequence). The CDR3 runs to 19 residues. The CDR3 bases are TGTGCCAGCAGCTTTAAAATGCGGGACAGGGGGATCGTAAACACTGAAGCTTTCTTT. Translated: CASSFKMRDRGIVNTEAFF.

The chain uses TRBV19 and TRBJ2-7, with D perhaps TRBD2 (6 bases). Trimming removed 6 bases from V and 0 bases from J, with 18 bases in between. The CDR3 covers 16 residues. Germline CDR1 and CDR2: LNHDA and SQIVND (reference sequence). The CDR3 region has the DNA TGTGCCAGTAGCGAATCGGGGACTTTTTACTCCTACGAGCAGTACTTC. Translation: CASSESGTFYSYEQYF. Full variable domain (outside the CDR3, taken from reference TRBV19 and TRBJ2-7): DGGITQSPKYLFRKEGQNVTLSCEQNLNHDAMYWYRQDPGQGLRLIYYSQIVNDFQKGDIAEGYSVSREKKESFPLTVTSAQKNPTAFYLCASSESGTFYSYEQYFGPGTRLTVT.

This clone was observed once. V usage is TRBV24-1 and J usage is TRBJ1-5, with D hard to call. V lost 4 bases and J lost 2, with 8 bases in between. The germline V gene has CDR1 KGHDR and CDR2 SFDVKD. The CDR3 consists of 14 residues. The CDR3 is CATSDLLGNQPQHF. CDR3 coding DNA: TGTGCCACCAGTGACTTACTCGGCAATCAGCCCCAGCATTTT.

CDR3 in DNA: TGTGCCAGCAGCCAAGTTGCGGGACGGGATGGCTACACCTTC. Its protein product is CASSQVAGRDGYTF. This rearrangement joins TRBV27 to TRBJ1-2; tentative D call: TRBD1 (5 bases). Deletions cut 6 bases from V and 6 bases from J, with 17 bases between. CDR1 MNHEY and CDR2 SMNVEV come from the germline V gene (reference sequence). CDR3 length: 14 residues.